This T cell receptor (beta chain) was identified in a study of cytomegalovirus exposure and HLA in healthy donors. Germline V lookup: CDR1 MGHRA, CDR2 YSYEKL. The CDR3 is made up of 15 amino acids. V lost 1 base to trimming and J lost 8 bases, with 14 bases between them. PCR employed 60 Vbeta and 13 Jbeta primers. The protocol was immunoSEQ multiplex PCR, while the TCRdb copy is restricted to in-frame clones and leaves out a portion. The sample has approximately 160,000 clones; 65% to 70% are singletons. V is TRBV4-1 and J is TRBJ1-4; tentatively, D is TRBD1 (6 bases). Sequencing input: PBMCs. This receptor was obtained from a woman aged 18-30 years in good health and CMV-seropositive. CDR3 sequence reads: CASSQGLQGEEKLFF. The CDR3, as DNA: TGCGCCAGCAGCCAAGGATTACAGGGAGAAGAAAAACTGTTTTTT.